The 27 T cell receptor beta chains given below trace back to one sample, sequenced in a study of blood T cell repertoires in COVID-19. Generated by immunoSEQ multiplex PCR, the TCRdb table keeps only in-frame clones and is missing some. The repertoire holds about 340,000 clones, more than 75% seen once, with about 6.9% in the top ten. Sequencing was done on a sample of peripheral blood. Receptor source: a woman in her forties or fifties with COVID-19, enrolled during active disease.

This rearrangement joins TRBV6-4 to TRBJ2-2; D remains unclear. In germline, CDR1 is MRHNA, CDR2 SNTAGT. Trimming took off 0 bases at V and 5 bases at J, with 7 bases between the two ends. The CDR3 is 14 residues long. CDR3 nucleotide sequence: TGTGCCAGCAGTGACTCTGCGGAAACCGGGGAGCTGTTTTTT. Its translation is CASSDSAETGELFF.

The V gene is TRBV5-1, the J gene TRBJ2-7; a possible D gene is TRBD1 (5 bases). Per germline, CDR1 SGHRS and CDR2 YFSETQ. The germline V and J ends were trimmed by 0 bases and 3 bases, with 10 bases remaining between them. This CDR3 has 14 amino acids. The CDR3 nucleotides read TGCGCCAGCAGCTTGGAGGCAGGGTTCTACGAGCAGTACTTC. Amino acids: CASSLEAGFYEQYF.

The rearrangement joins TRBV6-2 or TRBV6-3 to TRBJ2-1; a possible D gene is TRBD2 (5 bases). V dropped 6 bases and J dropped 9 bases, with 21 bases sitting between them. There are 15 residues in the CDR3. In germline, CDR1 is MNHEY, CDR2 SVGEGT. Written as DNA, the CDR3 is TGTGCCAGCAGCCCGCGGAAGACCCGCAGCGGTGAGCAGTTCTTC. Translation gives CASSPRKTRSGEQFF.

V gene TRBV30 combines with J gene TRBJ1-1, with 8 bases matching TRBD1. Trimming removed 0 bases from V and 5 bases from J; junction bases left unmatched: 2. The germline gives CDR1 GTSNPN, CDR2 SVGIG (reference sequence). This CDR3 is built from 13 residues. This CDR3 is CAWSVQGVTEAFF. The CDR3 DNA is TGTGCCTGGAGTGTACAGGGGGTAACTGAAGCTTTCTTT.

The chain carries TRBV4-3 and TRBJ2-5, with D hard to call. The CDR3 consists of 15 residues. Trimming took 5 bases from V and 4 from J, leaving 17 bases between them. Germline V gene lookup returns CDR1 LGHNA and CDR2 YSLEER. Written as DNA, the CDR3 is TGCGCCAGCAGCGGCCTCAACGGGTGGCGAGAGACCCAGTACTTC. Translation gives CASSGLNGWRETQYF.

CDR3 protein: CASSQFPGQGYEQYF. CDR3 nucleotides: TGCGCCAGCAGCCAATTCCCGGGACAGGGCTACGAGCAGTACTTC. The chain combines TRBV4-1 with TRBJ2-7; 9 bases agree with TRBD1. This CDR3 is built from 15 residues. Trimming took 2 bases from V and 3 from J; bases not matched to a gene: 5. Germline values: CDR1 MGHRA, CDR2 YSYEKL.

The rearrangement joins TRBV7-6 to TRBJ2-6, with a weak D call TRBD1 (6 bases). V lost 1 base and J lost 6, with 13 bases in between. Germline-derived CDR1 and CDR2 are SGHVS and FNYEAQ. This CDR3 has 16 amino acids. CDR3: CASSLEAGVMANVLTF. CDR3 in DNA: TGTGCCAGCAGCTTAGAAGCAGGGGTAATGGCCAACGTCCTGACTTTC.

Regarding this clone: The identical CDR3 is also encoded by other nucleotide sequences in the sample. As DNA, the CDR3 is TGCGCCAGCAGCCAAGAGGGGACACGCAATGAGCAGTTCTTC. Translated, it gives CASSQEGTRNEQFF. The V call is TRBV4-1, the J call TRBJ2-1, with D tentatively TRBD1 (6 bases). This CDR3 region has 14 residues. V lost 0 bases and J lost 6, with 9 bases in between. Germline V gene sequence: CDR1 MGHRA, CDR2 YSYEKL.

In DNA form, the CDR3 reads TGTGCCAGCAGCCAAGAGGTTGGGACTAGCGGCTACGAGCAGTACTTC. It translates to CASSQEVGTSGYEQYF. The rearrangement links TRBV4-2 to TRBJ2-7, with 11 bases aligning to TRBD2. Germline CDR1 reads LGHNA; CDR2 reads YNFKEQ. This CDR3 comprises 16 residues. Germline trimming cut 0 bases from V and 3 bases from J; bases unmatched to any gene: 4.

The chain joins TRBV11-1 to TRBJ1-1; D is perhaps TRBD1 (5 bases). The germline V and J ends were trimmed by 4 bases and 6 bases, with 18 bases remaining between them. This CDR3 has 15 residues. The germline V gene has CDR1 SGHAT and CDR2 FQDESV (reference sequence). CDR3 DNA sequence: TGTGCCAGCAGCTCCCCGGGGGGAATTCCTGCTGAAGCTTTCTTT. It specifies CASSSPGGIPAEAFF.

The chain carries TRBV16 and TRBJ1-5, with 7 bases aligning to TRBD1. Unmatched junction bases numbered 8, after V lost 4 bases and J lost 5 bases. This CDR3 region has 15 residues. Germline V gene data show CDR1 as KGHSY and CDR2 as FQNENV. The CDR3 is CASSRTGQFDQPQHF. Here the CDR3 DNA reads TGTGCCAGCAGCCGGACGGGACAGTTCGATCAGCCCCAGCATTTT.

The V call is TRBV6-5, the J call TRBJ2-1; 7 bases match TRBD2. CDR1 and CDR2 from the germline V gene are MNHEY and SVGAGI. J lost 5 bases, V lost 7 bases, and 8 bases had no gene match. This CDR3 spans 14 amino acids. In DNA form, the CDR3 reads TGTGCCAGCATGAGTCTAGCGGCCCACAATGAGCAGTTCTTC. Translation: CASMSLAAHNEQFF.

The chain recombines TRBV10-3 with TRBJ1-2, with a possible D match to TRBD1 (5 bases). The CDR3 is made up of 15 amino acids. The V gene's germline CDR1 is ENHRY and CDR2 SYGVKD. V was clipped by 2 bases and J by 1 base, with 11 bases between them. The chain's CDR3 is CAISEVGGINYGYTF. The CDR3 DNA reads as TGTGCCATCAGTGAGGTGGGGGGTATTAACTATGGCTACACCTTC.

This clone is a singleton in its sample. The gene calls are TRBV7-9 and TRBJ1-2, with 9 positions matching TRBD1. J gave up 3 bases and V 5 bases, and 4 bases lay outside the gene matches. The V gene's germline CDR1 is SEHNR and CDR2 FQNEAQ (reference sequence). The CDR3 covers 14 residues. The DNA for the CDR3 is TGTGCCAGCAGCCGGGACAGGGATTACTATGGCTACACCTTC. Its translation is CASSRDRDYYGYTF.

The J gene is TRBJ2-7, the V gene TRBV7-9, with 10 bases lining up with TRBD1. J was trimmed by 5 bases and V by 5 bases; bases with no gene match: 6. Germline-derived CDR1 and CDR2 are SEHNR and FQNEAQ (reference sequence). The CDR3 runs 14 residues. In DNA, the CDR3 is TGTGCCAGCAGCCGTTGGACAGGGGGGGACGAGCAGTACTTC. It translates to CASSRWTGGDEQYF.

The chain is built from TRBV5-4 and TRBJ1-6; the D is unclear. V was trimmed by 1 base and J by 10 bases, leaving 12 bases between them. This CDR3 spans 14 amino acids. CDR1 and CDR2 (germline): SGHNT, YYREEE (reference sequence). Here the CDR3 reads CASSLNTESSPLHF. The CDR3 nucleotides are TGTGCCAGCAGCTTGAATACGGAGAGCTCACCCCTCCACTTT.

The chain employs TRBV9 and TRBJ2-5, with TRBD1 matching over 7 bases. Germline CDR1 and CDR2: SGDLS and YYNGEE. The CDR3 has 15 residues. The V gene end was trimmed by 1 base and the J gene end by 1 base; junction bases not matched to a gene: 4. The CDR3 DNA reads TGTGCCAGCAGCGTAAAGGGGGCGGCCCAAGAGACCCAGTACTTC. Translation: CASSVKGAAQETQYF. Supplemented by reference TRBV9 and TRBJ2-5, the full variable domain reads DSGVTQTPKHLITATGQRVTLRCSPRSGDLSVYWYQQSLDQGLQFLIQYYNGEERAKGNILERFSAQQFPDLHSELNLSSLELGDSALYFCASSVKGAAQETQYFGPGTRLLVL.

This chain joins TRBV30 and TRBJ2-3; TRBD2 agrees at 7 bases. The ends lost 1 base at V and 6 bases at J; junction bases unmatched: 16. Per germline, CDR1 GTSNPN and CDR2 SVGIG (reference sequence). The CDR3 extends over 17 amino acids. The CDR3 protein is CAWSARVGAGVSDTQYF. Written as DNA, the CDR3 is TGTGCCTGGAGTGCCCGGGTTGGGGCGGGAGTATCGGATACGCAGTATTTT.

The chain is built from TRBV2 and TRBJ1-4; D gene ambiguous. CDR3 size: 13 residues. The ends were cut back, 8 bases at V and 8 bases at J, with 15 bases in the middle. The germline CDR1 and CDR2 sequences are SNHLY and FYNNEI. DNA of the CDR3: TGTGCCAGCGAGGCAGAGGTATACGAAAAACTGTTTTTT. The encoded protein is CASEAEVYEKLFF.

The gene calls are TRBV19 and TRBJ2-7; D ambiguous. The V end lost 1 base, the J end lost 3 bases, and 10 bases lay between the germline ends. CDR1 LNHDA and CDR2 SQIVND come from the germline V gene (reference sequence). This CDR3 is built from 14 residues. DNA for the CDR3: TGTGCCAGTAGTATAGCGATAGCCGTCTACGAGCAGTACTTC. Its protein product is CASSIAIAVYEQYF. Together with reference TRBV19 and TRBJ2-7, the CDR3 gives the full variable domain: DGGITQSPKYLFRKEGQNVTLSCEQNLNHDAMYWYRQDPGQGLRLIYYSQIVNDFQKGDIAEGYSVSREKKESFPLTVTSAQKNPTAFYLCASSIAIAVYEQYFGPGTRLTVT.

This chain links TRBV30 with TRBJ2-5; the match to TRBD2 covers 10 bases. Germline CDR1 reads GTSNPN; CDR2 reads SVGIG (reference sequence). J gave up 5 bases and V 0 bases, and 6 bases lay outside the gene matches. This CDR3 is 15 amino acids long. This chain's CDR3 is CAWSVLAGAGETQYF. CDR3 nucleotides: TGTGCCTGGAGTGTGCTAGCGGGAGCGGGGGAGACCCAGTACTTC. The entire variable domain, with the rest obtained from reference TRBV30 and TRBJ2-5, is as follows: SQTIHQWPATLVQPVGSPLSLECTVEGTSNPNLYWYRQAAGRGLQLLFYSVGIGQISSEVPQNLSASRPQDRQFILSSKKLLLSDSGFYLCAWSVLAGAGETQYFGPGTRLLVL.

This clone has only one observation. V usage is TRBV25-1 and J usage is TRBJ2-2; 11 bases are shared with TRBD2. CDR1 and CDR2 from the germline V gene are MGHDK and SYGVNS. The CDR3 consists of 17 residues. V was pared by 1 base and J by 3 bases, with 4 bases of the junction left unmatched. The CDR3 bases are TGTGCCAGCAGTGAATTCGGGACTAGCGGCTACACCGGGGAGCTGTTTTTT. It codes for CASSEFGTSGYTGELFF.

The rearrangement joins TRBV12-3 or TRBV12-4 to TRBJ1-5; D remains ambiguous. V was cut by 3 bases and J by 8 bases, with 11 bases left in between. The CDR3 covers 13 residues. The CDR3 spells CASSLDGRKPQHF. The CDR3 bases are TGTGCCAGCAGTTTGGACGGGAGGAAGCCCCAGCATTTT.

This chain links TRBV29-1 with TRBJ1-1; 7 bases are shared with TRBD1. CDR3 length equals 11 residues. Germline CDR1 SQVTM, CDR2 ANQGSEA. Germline trimming cut 4 bases from V and 6 bases from J; bases unmatched to any gene: 2. Here the CDR3 DNA reads TGCAGCGTTGCCAGGGGGTCTGAAGCTTTCTTT. Amino acids: CSVARGSEAFF.

Here the CDR3 DNA reads TGCGCCAGCAGCTTTCGACTAGCGGGAGTCGAAAACATTCAGTACTTC. It is translated as CASSFRLAGVENIQYF. The chain uses TRBV5-1 and TRBJ2-4, with 12 bases lining up with TRBD2. The CDR3 runs 16 residues. Germline-derived CDR1 and CDR2 are SGHRS and YFSETQ. After removal of 2 bases from V and 5 bases from J, the junction contained 5 bases not matched to a gene.

The chain couples TRBV7-6 to TRBJ2-1, with 9 bases identical to TRBD1. CDR3 length: 14 residues. After removal of 5 bases from V and 5 bases from J, the junction contained 4 bases not matched to a gene. Germline CDR1 SGHVS, CDR2 FNYEAQ. The CDR3 here is CASSHRGRHNEQFF. The CDR3 DNA reads as TGTGCCAGCAGCCACAGGGGGCGCCACAATGAGCAGTTCTTC.

Comments on this clone: The sample carries other DNA sequences with the same CDR3. The chain couples TRBV5-4 to TRBJ2-5, with D possibly TRBD1 on 5 matching bases. Germline CDR1 and CDR2: SGHNT and YYREEE (reference sequence). CDR3 length: 14 residues. Trimming removed 0 bases from V and 0 bases from J, with 6 bases in between. The CDR3 coding sequence is TGTGCCAGCAGCTTGGGACAGAACCAAGAGACCCAGTACTTC. It translates to CASSLGQNQETQYF.